The rows below give T cell receptor beta chains drawn from one sample of a study of blood T cell repertoires in COVID-19. The data were produced by immunoSEQ multiplex PCR, yet TCRdb's version contains in-frame clones alone and is incomplete. The table includes 60,000 to 75,000 clones, around nine tenths detected once. Sequencing used peripheral blood. These receptors all stem from a man in his fifties or sixties with active COVID-19. Both conserved end residues are trimmed from each CDR3.

V,CDR3
TRBV30,AWSVHPAANSYEQY
TRBV19,ASSEAPPDTQY
TRBV27,ASSLARDSYEQY
TRBV3-1/TRBV3-2,ASSPKEWTSGKAYNEQF
TRBV5-6,ASSLSDSYSNQPQH
TRBV27,ASSSRTGSSYNEQF
TRBV7-2,ASSPPQGTLRTGTEAF
TRBV24-1,ATSGQQGANTEAF
TRBV7-6,ASSLMEGPTYEQY
TRBV21-1,ASRATTGSKDTQY
TRBV28,ASSFWGGTGGTDTQY
TRBV9,ASSDSTSGGHIYEQY
TRBV3-1/TRBV3-2,ASSQAGYEQY
TRBV5-4,ASTRVGQGSYEQY
TRBV7-6,ASGAVTNEKLF
TRBV2,ASSVQGSGGNTIY
TRBV27,ASSATPSTDTQY